The 26 T cell receptor beta chains below were found in one sample sequenced in a study of T cell responses to AZD1222 COVID-19 vaccine. Data came from immunoSEQ multiplex PCR; TCRdb stores just in-frame clones and leaves some out. The data show fewer than 30,000 clones, 93% seen once. The sample in question was peripheral blood, obtained on day 0 of AZD1222 vaccination. The receptors were gathered from an adult in good health.

The chain combines TRBV5-1 with TRBJ2-2, with TRBD1 matching 10 bases. Germline V gene data show CDR1 as SGHRS and CDR2 as YFSETQ. The V segment lost 6 bases and the J segment 5 bases; nucleotides outside the gene matches: 10. The CDR3 is 16 residues long. CDR3 amino acids: CASTRSGTGVTGELFF. The CDR3 DNA follows: TGCGCCAGCACCCGTTCCGGGACAGGGGTGACCGGGGAGCTGTTTTTT. The variable domain in full, completed from reference TRBV5-1 and TRBJ2-2, reads KAGVTQTPRYLIKTRGQQVTLSCSPISGHRSVSWYQQTPGQGLQFLFEYFSETQRNKGNFPGRFSGRQFSNSRSEMNVSTLELGDSALYLCASTRSGTGVTGELFFGEGSRLTVL.

This clone has only a few counts. The chain uses TRBV5-5 and TRBJ2-7; no reliable D call. CDR1 and CDR2 from the germline V gene are SGHKS and YYEKEE (reference sequence). With 3 bases removed from V and 2 bases from J, the gap between germline ends came to 9 bases. The CDR3 is made up of 13 amino acids. The CDR3 bases are TGTGCCAGCAGCTGGGCGGTAACCTACGAGCAGTACTTC. Its protein product is CASSWAVTYEQYF.

The J gene is TRBJ1-1, the V gene TRBV30, with D uncertain. The germline V gene has CDR1 GTSNPN and CDR2 SVGIG (reference sequence). Trimming took off 0 bases at V and 7 bases at J, with 9 bases between the two ends. The CDR3 has 12 amino acids. CDR3: CAWSVKRVEAFF. The CDR3 coding sequence is TGTGCCTGGAGTGTAAAGCGGGTTGAAGCTTTCTTT.

The rearrangement joins TRBV2 to TRBJ1-2, with TRBD1 matching over 7 bases. Trimming at V came to 8 bases and at J to 1 base, leaving 10 bases not matched to a gene. CDR1 and CDR2 from the germline V gene are SNHLY and FYNNEI. The CDR3 is 15 amino acids. CDR3 DNA sequence: TGTGCCAGCGGGACGGGACAGCTGTTTAACTATGGCTACACCTTC. Amino acids: CASGTGQLFNYGYTF. The whole variable domain, filled in from reference TRBV2 and TRBJ1-2, reads EPEVTQTPSHQVTQMGQEVILRCVPISNHLYFYWYRQILGQKVEFLVSFYNNEISEKSEIFDDQFSVERPDGSNFTLKIRSTKLEDSAMYFCASGTGQLFNYGYTFGSGTRLTVV.

The rearrangement joins TRBV6-6 to TRBJ1-1, with 8 bases matching TRBD1. Germline V lookup: CDR1 MNHNY, CDR2 SVGAGI (reference sequence). The CDR3 runs to 15 residues. The trim removed 6 bases at V and 1 base at J, leaving 7 bases unmatched. Here the CDR3 DNA reads TGTGCCAGCAGAGCCCTTGACAGGGGGAACACTGAAGCTTTCTTT. Translating gives CASRALDRGNTEAFF.

The chain carries TRBV11-3 and TRBJ2-7; 11 nucleotides match TRBD2. Losses at the gene ends were 1 base for V and 4 bases for J; bases not matched to a gene: 6. CDR1 and CDR2 (germline): SGHNT, YENEEA. The CDR3 extends over 16 amino acids. CDR3 in amino acids: CASSLAQLAGAYEQYF. DNA for the CDR3: TGTGCCAGCAGCTTAGCCCAACTAGCGGGAGCATACGAGCAGTACTTC.

The chain couples TRBV6-2 or TRBV6-3 to TRBJ2-3; possible D gene TRBD1, 5 bases. Per the germline V gene, CDR1 is MNHEY and CDR2 is SVGEGT. The CDR3 has 17 residues. The germline V and J ends were trimmed by 0 bases and 0 bases, with 13 bases remaining between them. The CDR3 loop reads CASSYSPDTFSTDTQYF. The DNA of the CDR3 is TGTGCCAGCAGTTACTCACCGGACACGTTTAGCACAGATACGCAGTATTTT.

V is TRBV5-4 and J is TRBJ2-1; 9 nucleotides match TRBD1. Germline V gene sequence: CDR1 SGHNT, CDR2 YYREEE (reference sequence). The CDR3 loop spans 15 amino acids. With V trimmed by 4 bases and J by 7 bases, 9 bases remained unmatched. CDR3 in amino acids: CASSPDRGRSNEQFF. The DNA for the CDR3 is TGTGCCAGCAGCCCGGACAGGGGCAGGAGTAATGAGCAGTTCTTC.

The chain carries TRBV10-3 and TRBJ2-7; D is perhaps TRBD1 (5 bases). The CDR3 runs 13 residues. The ends were cut back, 10 bases at V and 0 bases at J, with 13 bases in the middle. CDR1 ENHRY and CDR2 SYGVKD come from the germline V gene. The CDR3 loop reads CATFTDNSYEQYF. CDR3 sequence (DNA): TGTGCCACTTTCACGGACAACTCCTACGAGCAGTACTTC.

The chain links TRBV9 to TRBJ2-7; D remains ambiguous. This CDR3 is 14 amino acids long. Deletions cut 3 bases from V and 0 bases from J, with 10 bases between. Germline V lookup: CDR1 SGDLS, CDR2 YYNGEE. CDR3 in DNA: TGTGCCAGCAGCGCCAGGATCTCCTCCTACGAGCAGTACTTC. Translation: CASSARISSYEQYF. The full variable domain, with the rest looked up from reference TRBV9 and TRBJ2-7, is DSGVTQTPKHLITATGQRVTLRCSPRSGDLSVYWYQQSLDQGLQFLIQYYNGEERAKGNILERFSAQQFPDLHSELNLSSLELGDSALYFCASSARISSYEQYFGPGTRLTVT.

This clone was picked up one time. V usage is TRBV6-5 and J usage is TRBJ1-3; 7 positions match TRBD1. CDR1 MNHEY and CDR2 SVGAGI come from the germline V gene. The CDR3 has 12 amino acids. J was trimmed by 2 bases and V by 10 bases; bases with no gene match: 2. CDR3 residues: CATDRAGNTIYF. CDR3 in DNA: TGTGCCACCGACAGGGCTGGAAACACCATATATTTT.

A single count supports this clone. The V and J genes are TRBV7-9 and TRBJ1-1, with D unresolved. The ends were cut back, 2 bases at V and 4 bases at J, with 8 bases in the middle. Looked up from germline, CDR1 is SEHNR and CDR2 is FQNEAQ (reference sequence). The CDR3 loop spans 13 amino acids. In DNA, the CDR3 is TGTGCCAGCAGCTTAACGGGTCCCACTGAAGCTTTCTTT. Its translation is CASSLTGPTEAFF. The full variable domain, with the rest looked up from reference TRBV7-9 and TRBJ1-1, is DTGVSQNPRHKITKRGQNVTFRCDPISEHNRLYWYRQTLGQGPEFLTYFQNEAQLEKSRLLSDRFSAERPKGSFSTLEIQRTEQGDSAMYLCASSLTGPTEAFFGQGTRLTVV.

The V and J genes are TRBV27 and TRBJ1-2; D call uncertain. The CDR3 has 14 amino acids. With 4 bases removed from V and 2 bases from J, the gap between germline ends came to 11 bases. The germline gives CDR1 MNHEY, CDR2 SMNVEV (reference sequence). CDR3 DNA: TGTGCCAGCAGTTCTGGCGGGCAGAACTATGGCTACACCTTC. Amino acids: CASSSGGQNYGYTF.

This sequence joins TRBV2 and TRBJ1-1, with TRBD1 as a possible D gene (6 bases). This CDR3 contains 14 residues. Germline V gene lookup returns CDR1 SNHLY and CDR2 FYNNEI. Trimming pared 3 bases from V and 3 bases from J, leaving 11 bases between. The CDR3 DNA sequence: TGTGCCAGCAGTGAGCGGGGGGCGGACACTGAAGCTTTCTTT. This encodes CASSERGADTEAFF.

The genes are TRBV6-5 and TRBJ2-7, with D hard to call. The CDR3 runs 12 residues. Germline CDR1 and CDR2: MNHEY and SVGAGI. Between the trimmed V and J ends, which lost 8 bases and 4 bases, there was a span of 12 bases. The CDR3 nucleotides are TGTGCCAGCCGATCCCCTTATTACGAGCAGTACTTC. Translation: CASRSPYYEQYF.

This sequence joins TRBV5-6 and TRBJ1-2; 7 bases line up with TRBD1. V lost 4 bases and J lost 3; bases outside the gene matches: 9. The CDR3 sequence is 15 residues long. Germline CDR1 is SGHDT and CDR2 is YYEEEE. CDR3 loop: CASSQLGQAHYGYTF. As DNA, the CDR3 is TGTGCCAGCAGCCAGCTAGGACAGGCCCACTATGGCTACACCTTC.

The J gene is TRBJ2-1, the V gene TRBV6-2 or TRBV6-3, with TRBD2 matching 7 bases. CDR1 is MNHEY, CDR2 SVGEGT, per germline. This CDR3 has 15 amino acids. Trimming took 5 bases from V and 1 from J; bases not matched to a gene: 5. The DNA for the CDR3 is TGTGCCAGCAGTCGGACTAGTCGGTCCTACAATGAGCAGTTCTTC. Translation: CASSRTSRSYNEQFF.

The chain uses TRBV5-6 and TRBJ2-7; no clear D gene. V was clipped by 2 bases and J by 0 bases, with 9 bases between them. This CDR3 is built from 14 residues. CDR1 is SGHDT, CDR2 YYEEEE, per germline. The CDR3 region has the DNA TGTGCCAGCAGCTTTCAAGGAAGCTCCTACGAGCAGTACTTC. It translates to CASSFQGSSYEQYF. Supplemented by reference TRBV5-6 and TRBJ2-7, the full variable domain reads DAGVTQSPTHLIKTRGQQVTLRCSPKSGHDTVSWYQQALGQGPQFIFQYYEEEERQRGNFPDRFSGHQFPNYSSELNVNALLLGDSALYLCASSFQGSSYEQYFGPGTRLTVT.

The chain recombines TRBV7-4 with TRBJ2-1; 13 nucleotides match TRBD2. Trimming removed 3 bases from V and 5 bases from J; junction bases left unmatched: 10. This CDR3 has 18 residues. In germline, CDR1 is SGHVT, CDR2 SQSDAQ. CDR3 sequence reads: CASSLYIGLAGEDNEQFF. CDR3 nucleotides: TGTGCCAGCAGCTTGTATATAGGACTAGCGGGGGAGGACAATGAGCAGTTCTTC.

The DNA for the CDR3 is TGTGCCAGCAGTTTAATGGGGGTCTCTGGAAACACCATATATTTT. This translates into CASSLMGVSGNTIYF. This sequence joins TRBV27 and TRBJ1-3; D perhaps matches TRBD1 (5 bases). The CDR3 runs 15 residues. Between the trimmed V and J ends, which lost 2 bases and 0 bases, there was a span of 8 bases. Germline V gene sequence: CDR1 MNHEY, CDR2 SMNVEV (reference sequence).

The chain recombines TRBV5-1 with TRBJ2-7; the match to TRBD1 covers 7 bases. The CDR3 totals 14 residues. The V segment lost 4 bases and the J segment 1 base; nucleotides outside the gene matches: 5. Per the germline V gene, CDR1 is SGHRS and CDR2 is YFSETQ. CDR3 in DNA: TGCGCCAGCAGCGCTGGGACAGTTTCCTACGAGCAGTACTTC. It is translated as CASSAGTVSYEQYF.

The V call is TRBV27, the J call TRBJ1-2; D uncertain. This CDR3 comprises 17 residues. In germline, CDR1 is MNHEY, CDR2 SMNVEV (reference sequence). V lost 0 bases to trimming and J lost 2 bases, with 16 bases between them. CDR3 in amino acids: CASSLSEAWGGNYGYTF. The CDR3 coding sequence is TGTGCCAGCAGTTTATCGGAGGCGTGGGGAGGAAACTATGGCTACACCTTC.

The chain joins TRBV27 to TRBJ2-1; D not certain. The germline V gene encodes CDR1 MNHEY and CDR2 SMNVEV (reference sequence). The CDR3 contains 16 residues. V gave up 7 bases and J gave up 4 bases, with 20 bases separating them. CDR3 bases: TGTGCCAGCACCTTCAGGCGAGGCCAGTTATACAATGAGCAGTTCTTC. This encodes CASTFRRGQLYNEQFF.

The chain combines TRBV3-1 (or the pseudogene TRBV3-2) with TRBJ2-4; no reliable D call. Trimming pared 2 bases from V and 3 bases from J, leaving 8 bases between. Germline V gene data show CDR1 as LGHDT and CDR2 as YNNKEL (reference sequence). The CDR3 loop spans 14 amino acids. This CDR3 reads CASSQRLDKNIQYF. For the CDR3, the DNA is TGTGCCAGCAGCCAAAGGTTGGACAAAAACATTCAGTACTTC.

V and J are TRBV5-1 and TRBJ1-6; the D gene is possibly TRBD1 (6 bases). Germline V gene sequence: CDR1 SGHRS, CDR2 YFSETQ. V was shortened by 0 bases and J by 7 bases, with 8 bases between the two germline ends. The CDR3 spans 14 residues. The CDR3 sequence is CASSLGGQNSPLHF. The CDR3 DNA follows: TGCGCCAGCAGCTTGGGGGGGCAGAATTCACCCCTCCACTTT.

This clone was picked up one time. The chain links TRBV6-4 to TRBJ2-2, with 9 bases aligning to TRBD2. The CDR3 extends over 14 amino acids. In germline, CDR1 is MRHNA, CDR2 SNTAGT. Trimming cost V 8 bases and J 1 base; bases outside gene matches: 2. The CDR3 DNA follows: TGTGCCAGCCAGCGGGGGGAGAACACCGGGGAGCTGTTTTTT. It codes for CASQRGENTGELFF.